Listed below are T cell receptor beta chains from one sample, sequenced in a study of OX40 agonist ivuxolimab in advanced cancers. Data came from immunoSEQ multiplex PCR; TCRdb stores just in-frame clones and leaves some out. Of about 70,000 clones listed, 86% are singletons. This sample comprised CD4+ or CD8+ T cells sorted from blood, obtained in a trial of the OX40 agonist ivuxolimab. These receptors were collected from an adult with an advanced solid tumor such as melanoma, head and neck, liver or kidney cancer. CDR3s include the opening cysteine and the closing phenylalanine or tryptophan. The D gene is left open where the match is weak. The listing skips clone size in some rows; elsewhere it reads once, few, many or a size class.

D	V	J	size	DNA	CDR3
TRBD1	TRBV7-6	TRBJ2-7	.	TGTGCCAGCAGCTTAGGGACAGGGAGAGCCTACGAGCAGTACTTC	CASSLGTGRAYEQYF
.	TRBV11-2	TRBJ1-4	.	TGTGCCAGCAGCGCCGACGGTCGAACTAATGAAAAACTGTTTTTT	CASSADGRTNEKLFF
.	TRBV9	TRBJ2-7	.	TGTGCCAGCAGCGTAGCCGGGCAGGGGTCGTACGAGCAGTACTTC	CASSVAGQGSYEQYF
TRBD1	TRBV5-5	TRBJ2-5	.	TGTGCCAGCAGCTTGGTCCCAGAGACAGGGGCAGAGACCCAGTACTTC	CASSLVPETGAETQYF
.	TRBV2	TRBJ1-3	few	TGTGCCAGCAGTGAACTAGGAAACACCATATATTTT	CASSELGNTIYF
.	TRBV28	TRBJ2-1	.	TGTGCCAGCAGTCTTCCAGGGCGGAATGAGCAGTTCTTC	CASSLPGRNEQFF
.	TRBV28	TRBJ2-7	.	TGTGCCAGCAGATCCGGGCAAAACGAGCAGTACTTC	CASRSGQNEQYF
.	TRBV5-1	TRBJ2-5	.	TGCGCCAGCAGCTTGATGGGACCCTTCCAAGAGACCCAGTACTTC	CASSLMGPFQETQYF
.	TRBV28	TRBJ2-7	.	TGTGCCAGCAGTTTATGGGGCGTGACCTTGGGTTCGCAGTACTTC	CASSLWGVTLGSQYF
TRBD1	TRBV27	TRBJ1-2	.	TGTGCCAGCGGAGGTGGGACAGGATACTATGGCTACACCTTC	CASGGGTGYYGYTF
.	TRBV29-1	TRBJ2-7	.	TGCAGCGCAACGGGACGGGCCTTCTACGAGCAGTACTTC	CSATGRAFYEQYF
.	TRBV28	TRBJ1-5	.	TGTGCCAGCAACGTCGGATGGGGGAGCAATCAGCCCCAGCATTTT	CASNVGWGSNQPQHF
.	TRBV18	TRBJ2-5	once	TGTGCCAGCTCACCGAACAGGGAAGAGACCCAGTACTTC	CASSPNREETQYF
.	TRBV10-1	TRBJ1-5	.	TGCGCCAGCAGTGGAGCTGGGCGAGGGGGTAGCAATCAGCCCCAGCATTTT	CASSGAGRGGSNQPQHF
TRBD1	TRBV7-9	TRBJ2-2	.	TGTGCCAGCAGCCTCTCCCTTGGGACAGCGAACACCGGGGAGCTGTTTTTT	CASSLSLGTANTGELFF
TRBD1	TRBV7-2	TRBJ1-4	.	TGTGCCAGCAGCTTAGGGTTGGGACAGGGGGCTGAAAAACTGTTTTTT	CASSLGLGQGAEKLFF
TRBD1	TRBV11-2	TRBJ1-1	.	TGTGCCAGCAGCTTAGTGCAGGGGGACACTGAAGCTTTCTTT	CASSLVQGDTEAFF
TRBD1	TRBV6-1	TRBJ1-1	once	TGTGCCAGCAGGACGGACAGGGCAAACACTGAAGCTTTCTTT	CASRTDRANTEAFF
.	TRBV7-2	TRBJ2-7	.	TGTGCCAGCAGCTTGAGGGGAAGGAGCTCCTACGAGCAGTACTTC	CASSLRGRSSYEQYF
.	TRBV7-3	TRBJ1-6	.	TGTGCCAGCAGCTTAGTGGGGGATGGAAGCTCACCCCTCCACTTT	CASSLVGDGSSPLHF
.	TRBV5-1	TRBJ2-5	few	TGCGCCAGCAGCTTGGAAGAGACCCAGTACTTC	CASSLEETQYF
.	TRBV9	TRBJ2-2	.	TGTGCCAGCAGTGAGACGGACACCGGGGAGCTGTTTTTT	CASSETDTGELFF
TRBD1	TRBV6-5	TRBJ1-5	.	TGTGCCAGCACCACAACAGGGGGGAATCAGCCCCAGCATTTT	CASTTTGGNQPQHF
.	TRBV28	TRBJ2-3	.	TGTGCCAGCGGCCCGCAGCGGGATTTT	CASGPQRDF
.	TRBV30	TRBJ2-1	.	TGTGCCTGGTCAGGGGGGGCCTACAATGAGCAGTTCTTC	CAWSGGAYNEQFF
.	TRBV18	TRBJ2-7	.	TGTGCCAGCTCACCCGGCGCGACAGTGTCCTACGAGCAGTACTTC	CASSPGATVSYEQYF
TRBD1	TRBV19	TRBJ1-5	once	TGTGCCAGTAGTATTCTGGGACAGGGTTACAATCAGCCCCAGCATTTT	CASSILGQGYNQPQHF
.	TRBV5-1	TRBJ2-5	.	TGCGCCAGCAGCTTGGTTCCCGGGGGGCCTGGGGAGGCCCAGTACTTC	CASSLVPGGPGEAQYF
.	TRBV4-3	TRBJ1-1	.	TGCGCCAGCAGCCAGAGGGGGGGTGAAGCTTTCTTT	CASSQRGGEAFF
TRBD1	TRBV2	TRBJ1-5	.	TGTGCCAGCAGGGGATGGACAGGAAGCAATCAGCCCCAGCATTTT	CASRGWTGSNQPQHF
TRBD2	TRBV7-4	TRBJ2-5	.	TGTGCCAGCCGTACGAAAGGGTTGACTAGCGGATCCCAAGAGACCCAGTACTTC	CASRTKGLTSGSQETQYF
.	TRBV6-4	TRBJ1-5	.	TGTGCCAGCAGGGTCATAAGAGTGATCGGCCCGCGGGGATATCAGCCCCAGCATTTT	CASRVIRVIGPRGYQPQHF
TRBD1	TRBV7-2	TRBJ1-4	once	TGTGCCAGCAGCTTCGACAGGGTGGTTGAAAAACTGTTTTTT	CASSFDRVVEKLFF
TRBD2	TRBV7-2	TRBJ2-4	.	TGTGCCAGCAGCTTCGGGGGACTAAAGCGGGACAAAAACATTCAGTACTTC	CASSFGGLKRDKNIQYF
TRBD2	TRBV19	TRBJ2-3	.	TGTGCCAGTAGTTCGTCTAGCGGGGATATCACAGATACGCAGTATTTT	CASSSSSGDITDTQYF
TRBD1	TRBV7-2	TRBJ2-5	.	TGTGCCAGCAGCTTAGGACACCCCCGACAGGGGGCGGGAGAGACCCAGTACTTC	CASSLGHPRQGAGETQYF